The sequence of this TCR beta chain was determined in a study of Ad26.COV2.S vaccination and SARS-CoV-2 variants. The treatment: some 19 received Ad26.COV2.S at low or high dose, single or two shots; roughly 5 received placebo; per-sample allocation not given. The samples were gathered on day 63 after the first injection of vaccine or placebo. In germline, CDR1 is KGHSH, CDR2 LQKENI. The CDR3 runs 13 residues. Trimming took off 2 bases at V and 4 bases at J, with 7 bases between the two ends. Sequencing used immunoSEQ multiplex PCR; TCRdb keeps in-frame clones, though not all of them. In the table there are some 320,000 clones, about 82% of which are singletons.

The material was peripheral blood, obtained in a trial of Ad26.COV2.S vaccine versus placebo. The TCR comes from a person aged 18 to 65 who received the Ad26.COV2.S COVID-19 vaccine or a placebo. The chain couples TRBV18 to TRBJ2-3; D call uncertain. CDR3 nucleotide sequence: TGTGCCAGCTCACCAAGTTCCGCAGATACGCAGTATTTT. Protein product: CASSPSSADTQYF.